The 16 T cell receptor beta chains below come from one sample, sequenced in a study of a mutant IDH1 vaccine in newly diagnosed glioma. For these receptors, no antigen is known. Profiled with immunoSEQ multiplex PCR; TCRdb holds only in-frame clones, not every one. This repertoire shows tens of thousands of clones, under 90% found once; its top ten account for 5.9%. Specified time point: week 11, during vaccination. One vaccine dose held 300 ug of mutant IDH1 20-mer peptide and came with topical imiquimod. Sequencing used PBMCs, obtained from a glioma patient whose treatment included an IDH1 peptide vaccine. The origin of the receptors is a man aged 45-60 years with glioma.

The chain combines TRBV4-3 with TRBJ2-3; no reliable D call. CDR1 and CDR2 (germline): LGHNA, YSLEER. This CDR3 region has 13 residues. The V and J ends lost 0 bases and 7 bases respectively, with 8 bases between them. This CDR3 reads CASSQDLVNTQYF. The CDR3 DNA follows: TGCGCCAGCAGCCAAGATTTGGTAAATACGCAGTATTTT.

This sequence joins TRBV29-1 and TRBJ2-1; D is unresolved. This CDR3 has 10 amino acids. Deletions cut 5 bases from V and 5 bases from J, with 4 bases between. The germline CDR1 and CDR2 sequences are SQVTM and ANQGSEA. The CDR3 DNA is TGCAGCGTTTTTGACAATGAGCAGTTCTTC. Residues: CSVFDNEQFF.

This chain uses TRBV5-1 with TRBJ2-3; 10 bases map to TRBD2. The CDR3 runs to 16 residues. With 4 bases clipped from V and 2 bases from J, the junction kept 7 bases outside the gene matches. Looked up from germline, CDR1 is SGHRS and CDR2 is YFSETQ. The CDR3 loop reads CASSRRLAGVTDTQYF. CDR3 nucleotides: TGCGCCAGCAGCCGGCGGCTAGCGGGGGTCACAGATACGCAGTATTTT.

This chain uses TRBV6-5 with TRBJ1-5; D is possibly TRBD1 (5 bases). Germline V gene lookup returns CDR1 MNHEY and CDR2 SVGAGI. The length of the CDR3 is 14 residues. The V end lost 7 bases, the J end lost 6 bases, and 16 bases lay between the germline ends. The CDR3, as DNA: TGTGCCAGCACGGCGGGGGGGGGAGGTCAGCCCCAGCATTTT. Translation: CASTAGGGGQPQHF.

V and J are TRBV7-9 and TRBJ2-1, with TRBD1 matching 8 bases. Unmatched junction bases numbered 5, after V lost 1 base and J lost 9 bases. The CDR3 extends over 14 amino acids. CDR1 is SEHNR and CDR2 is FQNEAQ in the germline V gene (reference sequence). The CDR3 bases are TGTGCCAGCAGCTTAGACCAGGGGGCGCTTGAGCAGTTCTTC. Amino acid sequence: CASSLDQGALEQFF.

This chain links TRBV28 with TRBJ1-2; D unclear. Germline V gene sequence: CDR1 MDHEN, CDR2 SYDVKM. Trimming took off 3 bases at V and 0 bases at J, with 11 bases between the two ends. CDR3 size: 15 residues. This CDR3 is CASSFPSLTNYGYTF. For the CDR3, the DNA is TGTGCCAGCAGTTTCCCATCCTTAACTAACTATGGCTACACCTTC.

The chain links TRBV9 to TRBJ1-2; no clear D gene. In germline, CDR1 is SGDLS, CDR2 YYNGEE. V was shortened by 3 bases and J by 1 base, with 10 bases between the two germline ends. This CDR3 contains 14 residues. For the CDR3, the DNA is TGTGCCAGCAGCGGACGTACAGATAACTATGGCTACACCTTC. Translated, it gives CASSGRTDNYGYTF.

This chain's CDR3 is CASSVQGVNTGELFF. The CDR3 DNA reads as TGTGCCAGCAGTGTTCAGGGGGTAAACACCGGGGAGCTGTTTTTT. This chain links TRBV2 with TRBJ2-2, with 7 bases that match TRBD1. The CDR3 is 15 amino acids. In germline, CDR1 is SNHLY, CDR2 FYNNEI. After removal of 4 bases from V and 2 bases from J, the junction contained 4 bases not matched to a gene.

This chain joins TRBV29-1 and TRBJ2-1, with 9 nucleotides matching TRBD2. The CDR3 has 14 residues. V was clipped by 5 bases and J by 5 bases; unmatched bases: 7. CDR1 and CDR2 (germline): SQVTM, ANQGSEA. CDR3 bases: TGCAGCGTTTACCCGGGACTAGCCAACAATGAGCAGTTCTTC. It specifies CSVYPGLANNEQFF.

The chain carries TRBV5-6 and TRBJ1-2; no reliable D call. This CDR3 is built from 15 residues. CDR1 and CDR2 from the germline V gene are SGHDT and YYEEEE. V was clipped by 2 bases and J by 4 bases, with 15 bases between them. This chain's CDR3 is CASSFSSVNPYGYTF. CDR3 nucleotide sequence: TGTGCCAGCAGCTTCTCGTCTGTGAACCCCTATGGCTACACCTTC. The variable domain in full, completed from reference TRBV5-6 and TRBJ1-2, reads DAGVTQSPTHLIKTRGQQVTLRCSPKSGHDTVSWYQQALGQGPQFIFQYYEEEERQRGNFPDRFSGHQFPNYSSELNVNALLLGDSALYLCASSFSSVNPYGYTFGSGTRLTVV.

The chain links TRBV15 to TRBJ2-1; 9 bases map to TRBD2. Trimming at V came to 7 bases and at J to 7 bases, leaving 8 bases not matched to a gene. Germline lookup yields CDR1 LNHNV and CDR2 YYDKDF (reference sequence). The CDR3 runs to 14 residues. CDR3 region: CATKAGGQLNEQFF. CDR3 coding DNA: TGTGCCACCAAGGCGGGAGGGCAGCTAAATGAGCAGTTCTTC.

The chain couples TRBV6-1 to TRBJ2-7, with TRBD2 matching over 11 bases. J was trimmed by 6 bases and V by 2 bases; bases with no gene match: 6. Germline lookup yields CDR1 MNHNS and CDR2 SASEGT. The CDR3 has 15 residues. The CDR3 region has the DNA TGTGCCAGCAGTGAATTAACTAGCGGGAGAGGCGAGCAGTACTTC. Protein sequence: CASSELTSGRGEQYF.

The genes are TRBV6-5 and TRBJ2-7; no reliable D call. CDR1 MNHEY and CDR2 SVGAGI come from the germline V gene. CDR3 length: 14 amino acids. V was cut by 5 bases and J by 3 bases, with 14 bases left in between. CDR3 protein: CASSDDLFGYEQYF. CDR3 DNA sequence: TGTGCCAGCAGTGATGACCTCTTTGGCTACGAGCAGTACTTC.

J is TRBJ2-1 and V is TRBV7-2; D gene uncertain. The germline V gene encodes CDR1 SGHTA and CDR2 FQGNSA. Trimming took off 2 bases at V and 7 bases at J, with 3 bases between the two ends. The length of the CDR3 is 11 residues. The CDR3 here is CASSLKNEQFF. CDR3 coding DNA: TGTGCCAGCAGCTTAAAAAATGAGCAGTTCTTC.

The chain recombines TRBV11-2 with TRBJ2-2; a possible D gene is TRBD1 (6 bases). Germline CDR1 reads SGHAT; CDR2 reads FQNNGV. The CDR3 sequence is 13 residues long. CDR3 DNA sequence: TGTGGATGGGGGACATTGAACACCGGGGAGCTGTTTTTT. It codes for CGWGTLNTGELFF.

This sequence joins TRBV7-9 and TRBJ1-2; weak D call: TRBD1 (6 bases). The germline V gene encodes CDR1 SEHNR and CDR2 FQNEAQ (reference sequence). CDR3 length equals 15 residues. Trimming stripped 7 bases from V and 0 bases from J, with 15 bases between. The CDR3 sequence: CASTHRQAANYGYTF. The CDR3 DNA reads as TGTGCCAGCACCCATCGACAGGCCGCTAACTATGGCTACACCTTC.